This T cell receptor beta chain was sequenced for a study of a mutant IDH1 vaccine in newly diagnosed glioma. CDR1 is MNHNS and CDR2 is SASEGT in the germline V gene. The CDR3 contains 15 residues. The V end lost 2 bases, the J end lost 1 base, and 10 bases lay between the germline ends. As for time point: week 23, last vaccination. In every dose of vaccine, 300 ug of mutant IDH1 20-mer peptide was given alongside topical imiquimod. Profiled with immunoSEQ multiplex PCR; TCRdb holds only in-frame clones, not every one. The table includes 60,000 to 85,000 clones, around 85% detected once. About this clone itself: The antigen is undetermined.

The sequence was obtained from a woman aged 50 to 60 with glioma. Source: PBMCs, taken from a glioma patient whose treatment included an IDH1 peptide vaccine. The chain combines TRBV6-1 with TRBJ2-3; D call uncertain. The CDR3 loop reads CASSEIGRGTDTQYF. The DNA of the CDR3 is TGTGCCAGCAGTGAAATTGGAAGAGGCACAGATACGCAGTATTTT.